This TCR beta chain was documented in a study of regulatory T cells in long-lasting Graves disease. On the study more broadly: By definition, persistent Graves' disease involved antithyroid drugs for over 5 years alongside positive TSH receptor antibodies.

Trimming took 7 bases from V and 0 from J; bases not matched to a gene: 10. Germline CDR1 LNHDA, CDR2 SQIVND (reference sequence). The CDR3 has 16 residues. In this sample, this clonotype turned up a few times. Its cognate antigen is unknown. General study results and limits: Accuracy was possibly reduced by small sample size. New patients shared fewer public clonotypes (roughly 990) than persistent patients did (around 2,700).

Time point of the sample: persistent/refractory GD, antithyroid drugs over 5 years with positive TRAb. After RNA was extracted from PBMCs, the TCR library was made from it. Patients met American Thyroid Association criteria for Graves' disease. Through Arm-PCR of CDR3 regions and iRepertoire HTBI primers, TCR beta libraries were built. Each CDR3 protein gets one entry after TCRdb re-called the multiplex PCR reads with MiXCR. Found here are 500,000 to 700,000 distinct CDR3 sequences, about 30% of them singletons; the top ten hold 35% to 55%. The sample was peripheral blood mononuclear cells (PBMCs), taken when the disease was refractory, from a patient treated with antithyroid drugs. The source of this sequence is a female donor with Graves disease. The rearrangement uses TRBV19 and TRBJ2-7; TRBD2 aligns across 9 bases. The CDR3 is CASNVGLARSSYEQYF. CDR3 bases: TGTGCCAGTAACGTCGGACTAGCGAGAAGCTCCTACGAGCAGTACTTC. The full variable domain, completed using reference TRBV19 and TRBJ2-7, is DGGITQSPKYLFRKEGQNVTLSCEQNLNHDAMYWYRQDPGQGLRLIYYSQIVNDFQKGDIAEGYSVSREKKESFPLTVTSAQKNPTAFYLCASNVGLARSSYEQYFGPGTRLTVT.